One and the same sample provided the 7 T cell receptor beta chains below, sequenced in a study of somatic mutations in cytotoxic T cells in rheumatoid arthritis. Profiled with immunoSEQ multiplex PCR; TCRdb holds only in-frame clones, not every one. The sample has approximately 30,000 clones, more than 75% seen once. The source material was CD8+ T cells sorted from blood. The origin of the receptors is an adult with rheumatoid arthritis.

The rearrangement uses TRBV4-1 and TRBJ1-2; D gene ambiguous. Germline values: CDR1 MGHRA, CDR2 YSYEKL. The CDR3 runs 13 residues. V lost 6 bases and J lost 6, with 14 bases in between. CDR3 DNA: TGCGCCAGCAGACCTGGACTGGGAAATGGCTACACCTTC. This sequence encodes CASRPGLGNGYTF.

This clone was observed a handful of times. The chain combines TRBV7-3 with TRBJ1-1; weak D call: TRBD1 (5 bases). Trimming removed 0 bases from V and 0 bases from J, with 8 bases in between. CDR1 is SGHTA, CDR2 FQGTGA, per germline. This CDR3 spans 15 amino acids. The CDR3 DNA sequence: TGTGCCAGCAGCTTAACCCCAGGGATGAACACTGAAGCTTTCTTT. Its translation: CASSLTPGMNTEAFF.

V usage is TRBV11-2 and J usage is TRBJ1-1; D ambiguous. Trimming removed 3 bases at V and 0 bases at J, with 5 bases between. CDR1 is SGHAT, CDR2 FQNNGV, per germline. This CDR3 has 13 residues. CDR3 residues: CASSFKLNTEAFF. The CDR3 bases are TGTGCCAGCAGCTTTAAGTTGAACACTGAAGCTTTCTTT. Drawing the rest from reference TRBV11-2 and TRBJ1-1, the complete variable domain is EAGVAQSPRYKIIEKRQSVAFWCNPISGHATLYWYQQILGQGPKLLIQFQNNGVVDDSQLPKDRFSAERLKGVDSTLKIQPAKLEDSAVYLCASSFKLNTEAFFGQGTRLTVV.

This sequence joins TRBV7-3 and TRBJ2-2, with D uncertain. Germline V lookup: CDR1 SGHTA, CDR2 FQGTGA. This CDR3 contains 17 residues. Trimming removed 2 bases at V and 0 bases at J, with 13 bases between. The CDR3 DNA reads TGTGCCAGCAGCTTAGAAGTTAAGGCCTCGAACACCGGGGAGCTGTTTTTT. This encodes CASSLEVKASNTGELFF.

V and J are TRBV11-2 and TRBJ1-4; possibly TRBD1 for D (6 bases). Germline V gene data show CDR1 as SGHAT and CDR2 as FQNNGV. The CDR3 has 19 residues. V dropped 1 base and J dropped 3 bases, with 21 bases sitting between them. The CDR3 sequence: CASSLGGYSPWGPNEKLFF. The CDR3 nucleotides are TGTGCCAGCAGCTTAGGGGGGTATTCACCGTGGGGGCCTAATGAAAAACTGTTTTTT.

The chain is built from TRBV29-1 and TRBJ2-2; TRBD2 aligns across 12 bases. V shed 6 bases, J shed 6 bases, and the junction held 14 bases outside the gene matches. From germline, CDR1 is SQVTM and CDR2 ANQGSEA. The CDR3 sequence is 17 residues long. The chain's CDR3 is CSVRRDRLAGDSGELFF. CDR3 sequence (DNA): TGCAGCGTCCGTCGAGATCGACTAGCGGGAGATTCCGGGGAGCTGTTTTTT.

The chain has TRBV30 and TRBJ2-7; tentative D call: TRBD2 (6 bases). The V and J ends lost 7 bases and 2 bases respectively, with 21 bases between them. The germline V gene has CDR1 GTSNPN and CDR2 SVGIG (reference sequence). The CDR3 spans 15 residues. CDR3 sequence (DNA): TGTGCCTACCACCGATGGGGGACTCTAGCCTACGAGCAGTACTTC. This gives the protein CAYHRWGTLAYEQYF.